This record looks at one T cell receptor (beta chain) sequence and its context. Its antigen is not yet known. The record has no base qualities; no much larger clone is one base away. The data were taken from a study of cytomegalovirus exposure and HLA in healthy donors (dated by TCRdb to between 2016 and 2019). For context, the study as a whole: According to an earlier analysis of 450 to 650 of the donors, 150 million to 200 million T cells yielded over 100 million unique TCR beta sequences and 276 Gb of sequence data. About 300 gigabases of sequencing data and tens of millions of unique TCR sequences were included in an early release covering over 600 HLA-typed donors. Among the 398 genotyped donors, around 81% belonged to the genetic ancestry cluster associated with self-reported Caucasian donors. The study was designed to test whether signatures of past pathogen exposure could be identified by cataloging public T cell receptors. The T cell repertoires of 670 or so subjects were profiled by immunosequencing and related to cytomegalovirus serostatus. In addition to the first cohort of roughly 670 subjects, a separate validation cohort of over 90 different subjects was used. High-throughput TCR immunosequencing, statistical association of individual TCRs with disease status, and machine learning were combined to predict cytomegalovirus infection status. A later analysis re-examined previously published TCR beta repertoires from 600 to 700 donors and added high-resolution HLA genotyping to investigate patterns of TCR occurrence. Rather than using new phenotypic data, the later analysis identified candidate immune exposures from TCR beta sequences and from how often those sequences occurred across donors. An earlier analysis of about 620 of the donors applied high-throughput TCR beta sequencing to assess whether each TCR beta V gene segment acted as functional or pseudogenic. Donor age, sex, ethnicity and CMV serostatus were compiled alongside the repertoire data. In a later genetic analysis, genome-wide SNP genotypes for 398 of the 666 donors were used, and that subset was treated as a discovery cohort. All discovery cohort repertoires had been generated using a single sequencing platform. Class I and class II HLA loci were covered by the typing at four-digit resolution. Typing coverage varied by locus: about 629-630 donors for A, B, C, DRB1 and DQB1; more than 500 for DQA1; approximately 570 for DPA1; under 490 for DPB1. A few DR-DQ haplotypes were handled as single units for association and clustering because linkage in the cohort was strong. Across 398 genotyped donors of the cohort, an average of about 250,000 unique TCR beta nucleotide sequences per donor were sequenced, and roughly 17% of those sequences were non-productive.

The germline V gene specifies SGHAT as CDR1 and FQNNGV as CDR2. Spanning cysteine to phenylalanine, the CDR3 consists of 13 amino acids. CDR3 DNA is the only sequence kept; it has 39 bases, read in frame from the first base. Trimming takes 5 bases from V and 3 bases from J, and the germline ends sit 9 bases apart. Beyond this particular receptor, the publication reports: This cohort had only TCR beta chains sequenced, and the lack of alpha or paired-chain data limited which features could be detected. When HLA alleles, especially DR and DQ, strongly co-occurred, attributing TCR associations to individual alleles was difficult. Because the 87-base-pair reads could not distinguish some IMGT-functional V segments, including TRBV6-2 and TRBV6-3, those segments were excluded. Because HLA typing was missing for some donors at each locus, association tests included only the typed subset. In a later analysis, most CMV-associated TCR beta chains were found to appear HLA-restricted, with HLA associations seemingly driven largely by CMV exposure. In a later analysis, HLA-associated TCR beta chains showed more clonal expansion and lower generation probabilities than non-associated chains that were equally common. Most TCR sequences were observed very rarely across donors, whereas some public TCRs were present in many individuals. In both the original and validation cohorts, the classifier was reported to diagnose cytomegalovirus status with high specificity and sensitivity. In a later analysis, several top co-occurrence clusters were reported to appear linked to parvovirus B19, influenza, CMV and Epstein-Barr virus. Correlated functional status among segregating V segments might be attributable to linkage disequilibrium, but an unknown experimental factor could not be ruled out. Broadly in line with IMGT annotations, most TCR beta V segments showed up in productive rearrangements about 87% or about 30% of the time in an earlier analysis of approximately 640 of the donors. Compared with the roughly 720-donor mean, donors in an Asian-associated ancestry cluster had fewer N-insertions in productive TCRs, according to a later genetic analysis. Because counts were too low, fewer than 20 rarely observed V segments, including chromosome 9 orphons, were excluded from the earlier analysis of under 650 of the donors. A later analysis associated 16,951 TCR beta sequences with specific HLA alleles at a false discovery rate of 0.05. The study gave a list of around 170 TCR beta chains associated with cytomegalovirus. A group of highly shared sequence variants was considered likely to be a technical artifact of the sequencing pipeline. In a later analysis, the rate of TCR association differed among HLA loci, with DRB1 alleles having the most associated TCRs and HLA-C alleles having the fewest. In a later genetic analysis, a missense DCLRE1C variant was associated with V-gene and J-gene trimming of TCR beta chains, and the association was replicated in an independent cohort. A further reported finding was that TCR beta sequences accurately predicted the HLA-A and HLA-B alleles for most subjects in the first cohort. Immune exposure information for the cohort was limited to CMV serostatus. The authors suggested that the approach could potentially be extended to other disease states and immunological phenotypes. A few of the identified cytomegalovirus-associated TCR beta chains were confirmed in vitro to be specific for cytomegalovirus antigens. The presence/absence analyses assumed that sequencing depth was roughly uniform across donors, and that assumption may not be true.

The library relied on the immunoSEQ multiplex PCR assay. For the multiplex PCR, a mixture combining 60 forward primers for TCR Vbeta segments and 13 reverse primers for TCR Jbeta segments was used. The CDR3 region of rearranged TCR beta genes was amplified from genomic DNA by a multiplex PCR assay. Amplified TCR beta libraries were sequenced as 87-base-pair reads on the Illumina HiSeq System. As for the original processing: Across the 670 or so repertoires, a later analysis counted around 80 million unique TCR beta chains, roughly 11 million of which were shared by at least two donors. Raw reads were error-corrected and collapsed into unique sequences with a nearest-neighbor algorithm that merged closely related sequences to remove PCR and sequencing errors. V, D and J gene segments were assigned by aligning CDR3 sequences to IMGT reference sequences. For a sequence to be retained, a match of at least six nucleotides was required to both a V gene segment and a J gene segment. A rearrangement counted as productive if the CDR3 had no stop codons and remained in frame with V and J, and every other rearrangement counted as non-productive. Following IMGT convention, CDR3 was defined as the stretch from the second conserved V-encoded cysteine to the conserved J-encoded phenylalanine. In an earlier analysis of some 550 of the donors, sequences lacking an unambiguous match to a single V gene segment were excluded. An earlier analysis of 587 of the donors classified V segments as functional when productive rearrangements were above 56.7% and as segregating when the standard deviation between donors was above 5%. To diagnose cytomegalovirus status from the catalog of TCR beta chain sequences, a statistical classification framework was built. In a later analysis, TCR nucleotide sequences were compared against IMGT/GENE-DB human TR gene sequences so that V and J genes could be assigned. The TCRdist pipeline was used in a later analysis to assign CDR3 sequences and most-parsimonious VDJ recombination scenarios. In a later analysis, each TCR beta chain was defined by its CDR3 amino acid sequence together with its V-gene family, and reads lacking a unique V-gene family were excluded. As a way to deal with suspected cross-contamination and a sequencing artifact, a later analysis dropped 592 nucleotide sequences that were highly shared and had low generation probability. In a later analysis, a clonal expansion index for each public chain was calculated from normalized within-repertoire ranks of inferred template counts. Generation probabilities in a later analysis came from a VDJ recombination model fitted to out-of-frame rearrangements, and those results were checked against IGoR. In a later analysis, TCR-TCR, TCR-HLA and TCR-CMV co-occurrence was scored with hypergeometric tests, and a repertoire-size bias correction was applied to TCR pairs. A later analysis estimated false discovery rates by permuting HLA or CMV assignments 20 times. In a later analysis, co-occurring TCRs were grouped using DBSCAN, and TCRdist sequence similarity was added for clustering within HLA-allele-positive subsets. For co-occurrence clustering, repertoires with fewer than 30,000 or more than 120,000 public chains were excluded, along with four to six repertoires with anomalous nucleotide sharing. The table was pulled from immuneACCESS by TCRdb, which kept in-frame rearrangements only. Such tables lose some clones; where checked, under half of the loss comes from unresolved V genes, and the rest has no known cause. The V and J calls and clone size were taken over from that table, and D and trimming were inferred from the DNA. The sample profile shows some 130,000 clones; approximately 80% of them were found once. The leading ten clones occupy approximately 1.5% of the sample.

In total, over 600 healthy bone marrow donors made up the cohort. Cohort members were all nominally healthy when sampled, although unrecorded immune exposures were likely present. The donor was CMV seronegative and belonged to the group of several hundred seronegative cohort members. Each donor provided a peripheral blood sample, and peripheral blood mononuclear cells were used for TCR beta sequencing. Genomic DNA was extracted from the blood cell samples with the Qiagen DNeasy Blood Extraction Kit. The specimen was PBMCs. This sequence uses TRBV11-2 and TRBJ2-3; the D gene is possibly TRBD2, with 6 bases matching. This receptor was taken from a female donor in good health and CMV-seronegative. The nucleotides read TGTGCCAGCAGCAATGCGGGAACAGATACGCAGTATTTT. Translation gives CASSNAGTDTQYF.